This T cell receptor beta chain was sequenced for a study of T-cell reconstitution after alpha-beta-depleted transplantation in children. This clonotype showed up many times. J gave up 0 bases and V 8 bases, and 9 bases lay outside the gene matches. From germline, CDR1 is MNHEY and CDR2 SVGAGI. This CDR3 has 16 amino acids. Molecular barcoding with unique molecular identifiers was used for the TCRbeta library. One entry per CDR3 protein results from TCRdb running MiXCR on the PCR reads. The table records some 490,000 distinct CDR3 sequences, around 13% of them present only once. The genes are TRBV6-5 and TRBJ1-1; 10 nucleotides agree with TRBD1. Material: PBMCs from the stem cell graft donor, obtained from the stem cell graft. This TCR came from a human donor who donated a stem cell graft to a child with combined immunodeficiency. The CDR3 DNA reads as TGTGCCAGCCGGGACAGGGGTTCGGGAGTGAACACTGAAGCTTTCTTT. Translated: CASRDRGSGVNTEAFF.